The entry below gives a single T cell receptor beta chain sequence along with its context. Its cognate antigen is unknown. Blood was drawn at roughly 2.6 ml per donor. This specimen belongs to a study of monozygotic twins with inflammatory bowel disease. Study conclusions and caveats: Relative to healthy twins, IBD patients had fewer clonotypes in common with others, a gap that was especially apparent with disease activity. It was not supported that a single strong signal or clonotype was associated with IBD.

The template switching step added UMIs that contained a 6-nucleotide sample barcode. TCRdb reprocessed the 5' RACE reads, keeping one entry per CDR3 protein, no DNA. This table holds around 210,000 distinct CDR3 sequences. This CDR3 is 15 amino acids long. Germline CDR1 and CDR2: SNHLY and FYNNEI. The chain combines TRBV2 with TRBJ2-3; checking the TCRdb D call of TRBD1 is not possible without DNA. The specimen sequenced was blood. This receptor was obtained from a human donor with ulcerative colitis or Crohn's disease, or a healthy co-twin of an affected twin (not recorded which). The CDR3 sequence is CASRGQGGSTDTQYF.